The rows below give T cell receptor beta chains drawn from one sample of a study of cytomegalovirus exposure and HLA in healthy donors. Profiled with immunoSEQ multiplex PCR; TCRdb holds only in-frame clones, not every one. The sample records approximately 150,000 clones, roughly 84% being singletons. The sequenced material came from PBMCs. Receptor source: a boy between 2 and 10 years old in good health and CMV-seronegative. Both conserved end residues are part of each CDR3. A D gene is named only where the DNA matches it firmly. Some rows have no size entry. The others give once, few or many, or a class for an expanded clone.

size: few
V: TRBV2
D: TRBD1
J: TRBJ1-5
DNA: TGTGCCAGCACCCTGGACAGGAATCAGCCCCAGCATTTT
CDR3: CASTLDRNQPQHF

size: once
V: TRBV10-1
D: TRBD1
J: TRBJ2-5
DNA: TGCGCCAGCAGAGACCGGGACAGGGGATCGGAGACCCAGTACTTC
CDR3: CASRDRDRGSETQYF

size: -
V: TRBV18
D: TRBD1
J: TRBJ2-7
DNA: TGTGCCAGCTCAGTGAACAGGGGTAGCTCCTACGAGCAGTACTTC
CDR3: CASSVNRGSSYEQYF

size: -
V: TRBV9
D: TRBD2
J: TRBJ2-1
DNA: TGTGCCAGCAGCGTAGGGACTAGCGGGAGGGCCGGCTACAATGAGCAGTTCTTC
CDR3: CASSVGTSGRAGYNEQFF

size: -
V: TRBV13
D: -
J: TRBJ2-3
DNA: TGTGCCAGCAGCTTAGGCGGCACAGATACGCAGTATTTT
CDR3: CASSLGGTDTQYF

size: -
V: TRBV5-1
D: TRBD2
J: TRBJ2-3
DNA: TGCGCCAGCAGCCTAAGGACTAGCGGGGGGATTAGCACAGATACGCAGTATTTT
CDR3: CASSLRTSGGISTDTQYF

size: -
V: TRBV28
D: -
J: TRBJ1-5
DNA: TGTGCCAGCGGAGACAGGCCCCATCAGCCCCAGCATTTT
CDR3: CASGDRPHQPQHF

size: once
V: TRBV7-9
D: TRBD1
J: TRBJ2-7
DNA: TGTGCCAGCAGCTCTGAGATGGACAGGGGGCTCTACGAGCAGTACTTC
CDR3: CASSSEMDRGLYEQYF

size: -
V: TRBV6-5
D: -
J: TRBJ1-2
DNA: TGTGCCAGCAGTCCACGGCAGGTCGCCTATGGCTACACCTTC
CDR3: CASSPRQVAYGYTF

size: -
V: TRBV7-2
D: -
J: TRBJ1-4
DNA: TGTGCCAGCAGCGGGAGGAATGTAGGGACTAATGAAAAACTGTTTTTT
CDR3: CASSGRNVGTNEKLFF

size: -
V: TRBV18
D: TRBD1
J: TRBJ2-5
DNA: TGTGCCAGCTCCCGGGAGTCCGGGACAGGAGAAGAGACCCAGTACTTC
CDR3: CASSRESGTGEETQYF

size: -
V: TRBV20-1
D: -
J: TRBJ2-7
DNA: TGCAGTGCCTTAAGCTGGGAGCAGTACTTC
CDR3: CSALSWEQYF

size: -
V: TRBV5-1
D: -
J: TRBJ2-2
DNA: TGCGCCAGCAGCCCGGATCACAGGGTAGGGAACACCGGGGAGCTGTTTTTT
CDR3: CASSPDHRVGNTGELFF